Following are 7 T cell receptor beta chains from one sample sequenced in a study of T cell clonality in common variable immunodeficiency. The repertoire was sequenced with immunoSEQ multiplex PCR; TCRdb's copy has only in-frame clones and lacks some. The sample presents roughly 50,000 clones, none singletons. Sequenced input: peripheral blood mononuclear cells. These receptor sequences come from a person aged 18 to 70 in good health.

This clone appeared many times. The observed sequence ends 3 residues before the CDR3 terminus, with the missing tail filled in from the germline J gene. The chain has TRBV20-1 and TRBJ1-1; 7 positions agree with TRBD1. Germline loops: CDR1 DFQATT, CDR2 SNEGSKA (reference sequence). The V segment lost 7 bases and the J segment 3 bases; nucleotides outside the gene matches: 5. The CDR3 totals 12 residues. CDR3 amino acids: CSVFQGDTEAFF. The CDR3 DNA, read in part, is TGCAGTGTGTTTCAGGGGGACACTGAA.

The sample holds many counts of this clone. Read data end 3 residues before the CDR3 end; the end is taken from the germline J gene. The genes are TRBV10-3 and TRBJ2-2, with TRBD2 identical over 14 bases. V was pared by 0 bases and J by 6 bases, with 6 bases of the junction left unmatched. The germline gives CDR1 ENHRY, CDR2 SYGVKD. CDR3 length equals 18 residues. The CDR3 is CAISESGTSGSFAGELFF. The sequenced part of the CDR3 DNA is TGTGCCATCAGTGAGTCGGGGACTAGCGGGAGTTTTGCCGGGGAG.

The sample holds many counts of this clone. Read data end 3 residues before the CDR3 end; the end is taken from the germline J gene. The J gene is TRBJ1-4, the V gene TRBV6-1; D is unclear. CDR1 and CDR2 (germline): MNHNS, SASEGT. The CDR3 covers 15 residues. Trimming removed 1 base at V and 0 bases at J, with 6 bases between. The CDR3 bases that were read are TGTGCCAGCAGTGAAGTAATTGCAACTAATGAAAAA. Residues: CASSEVIATNEK. The whole CDR3 reads CASSEVIATNEKLFF.

This clone was counted ten times or more. The read falls 3 residues short of the CDR3 end, and the missing part is taken from the germline J gene. V is TRBV7-2 and J is TRBJ2-3; unclear D gene. This CDR3 is 13 amino acids long. The germline CDR1 and CDR2 sequences are SGHTA and FQGNSA. Trimming left V 2 bases short and J 1 base short, with 4 bases between. The CDR3 spells CASSLSGTDTQYF. CDR3 bases read: TGTGCCAGCAGCTTATCAGGCACAGATACG.

This clone was observed at least ten times. The CDR3 here is CASSRHDPSPSPGTQYF. CDR3 DNA (partial): TGTGCCAGCAGCCGTCACGATCCTAGCCCCTCACCCGGAACG. This chain joins TRBV6-2 or TRBV6-3 and TRBJ2-3; possible D gene TRBD2, 5 bases. With the read ending 3 residues before the CDR3 end, the germline J gene is used to fill in that end. The CDR3 totals 17 residues. Per germline, CDR1 MNHEY and CDR2 SVGEGT.

Note on this clone: The read terminates 3 residues before the CDR3 end, so the remaining end is supplied by the germline J gene. This chain uses TRBV7-9 with TRBJ1-1; perhaps TRBD1 as D (6 bases). Looked up from germline, CDR1 is SEHNR and CDR2 is FQNEAQ (reference sequence). This CDR3 contains 14 residues. Deletions cut 5 bases from V and 2 bases from J, with 12 bases between. The CDR3 loop reads CASSVQGRNTEAFF. Partial CDR3 DNA: TGTGCCAGCAGCGTCCAGGGGCGAAACACTGAA.

About this clone: Sequencing ends 3 residues short of the CDR3 end; the germline J gene provides the rest. The chain is built from TRBV7-3 and TRBJ2-1, with 9 nucleotides matching TRBD1. The CDR3 is made up of 16 amino acids. V was pared by 5 bases and J by 8 bases, with 13 bases of the junction left unmatched. Per germline, CDR1 SGHTA and CDR2 FQGTGA. Here the CDR3 reads CASSLQGASRVDEQFF. CDR3 DNA, as far as it was read: TGTGCCAGCAGCCTACAGGGGGCTAGTCGGGTCGATGAG.